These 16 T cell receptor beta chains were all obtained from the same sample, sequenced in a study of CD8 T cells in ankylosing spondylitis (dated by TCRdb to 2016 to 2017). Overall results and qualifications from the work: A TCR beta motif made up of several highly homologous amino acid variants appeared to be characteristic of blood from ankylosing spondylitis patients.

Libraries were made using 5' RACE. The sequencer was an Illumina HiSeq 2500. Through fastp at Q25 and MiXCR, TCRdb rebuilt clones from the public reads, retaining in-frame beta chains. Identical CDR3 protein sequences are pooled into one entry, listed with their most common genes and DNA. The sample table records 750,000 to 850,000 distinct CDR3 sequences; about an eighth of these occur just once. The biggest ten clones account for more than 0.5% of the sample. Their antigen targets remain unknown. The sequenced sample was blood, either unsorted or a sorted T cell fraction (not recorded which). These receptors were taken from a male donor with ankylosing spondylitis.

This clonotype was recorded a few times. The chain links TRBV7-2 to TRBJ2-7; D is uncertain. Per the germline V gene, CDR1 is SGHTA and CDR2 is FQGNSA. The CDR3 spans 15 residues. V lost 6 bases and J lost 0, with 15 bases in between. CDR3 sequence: CASRPGVRSSYEQYF. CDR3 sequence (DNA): TGTGCCAGCAGGCCAGGCGTGAGGTCCTCCTACGAGCAGTACTTC.

The CDR3 loop reads CASSQTLGLAGRSSGQETQYF. For the CDR3, the DNA is TGCGCCAGCAGCCAAACGCTCGGACTAGCGGGAAGGTCGTCAGGCCAAGAGACCCAGTACTTC. V and J are TRBV4-1 and TRBJ2-5; 12 bases match TRBD2. The germline CDR1 and CDR2 sequences are MGHRA and YSYEKL. The ends lost 2 bases at V and 1 base at J; junction bases unmatched: 17. The CDR3 has 21 residues.

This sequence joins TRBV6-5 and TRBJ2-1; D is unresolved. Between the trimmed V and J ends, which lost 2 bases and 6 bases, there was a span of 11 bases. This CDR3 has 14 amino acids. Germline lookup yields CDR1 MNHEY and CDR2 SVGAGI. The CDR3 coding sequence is TGTGCCAGCAGTTACGCACTTAGCACCAATGAGCAGTTCTTC. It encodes CASSYALSTNEQFF.

Here the CDR3 DNA reads TGCAGTGCCCTCGGGACAGGCATCAATCAGCCCCAGCATTTT. This gives the protein CSALGTGINQPQHF. The V gene is TRBV20-1, the J gene TRBJ1-5; TRBD1 matches 8 bases. Germline CDR1 DFQATT, CDR2 SNEGSKA (reference sequence). There are 14 residues in the CDR3. The junction had 7 bases not matched to a gene; V was cut back by 6 bases and J by 3 bases.

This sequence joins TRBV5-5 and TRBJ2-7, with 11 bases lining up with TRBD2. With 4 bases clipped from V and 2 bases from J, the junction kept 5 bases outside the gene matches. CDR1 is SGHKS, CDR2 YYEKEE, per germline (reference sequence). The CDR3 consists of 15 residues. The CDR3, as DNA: TGTGCCAGCAGCCTGGGACTAGCGGTGACCTACGAGCAGTACTTC. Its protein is CASSLGLAVTYEQYF.

The DNA of the CDR3 is TGTGCCAGCACCCCTGTGACCCTAGCAACTTACAATGAGCAGTTCTTC. This codes for CASTPVTLATYNEQFF. The chain employs TRBV28 and TRBJ2-1; tentatively, D is TRBD2 (5 bases). V lost 7 bases and J 4 bases, leaving 20 bases between the germline ends. The CDR3 has 16 residues. CDR1 and CDR2 from the germline V gene are MDHEN and SYDVKM.

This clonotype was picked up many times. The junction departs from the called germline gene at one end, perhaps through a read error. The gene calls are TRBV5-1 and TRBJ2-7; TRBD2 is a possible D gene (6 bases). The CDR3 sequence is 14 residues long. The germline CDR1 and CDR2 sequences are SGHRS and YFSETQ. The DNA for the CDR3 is TGTGCCAGCAGTTCCAGTGGAGGGAGCTACGAGCAGTACTTC. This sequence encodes CASSSSGGSYEQYF.

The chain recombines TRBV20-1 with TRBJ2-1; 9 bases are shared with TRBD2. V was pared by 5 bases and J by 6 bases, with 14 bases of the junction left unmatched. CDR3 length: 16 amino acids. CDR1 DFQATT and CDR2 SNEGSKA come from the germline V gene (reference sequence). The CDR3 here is CSADPGRTSASNEQFF. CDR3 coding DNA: TGCAGTGCTGACCCCGGACGGACTAGCGCCTCCAATGAGCAGTTCTTC.

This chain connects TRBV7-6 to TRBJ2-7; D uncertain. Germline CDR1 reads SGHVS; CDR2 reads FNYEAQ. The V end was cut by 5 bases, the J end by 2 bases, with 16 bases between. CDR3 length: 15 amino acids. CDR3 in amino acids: CASSRSQVYAYEQYF. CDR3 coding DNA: TGTGCCAGCAGCCGATCCCAGGTTTACGCCTACGAGCAGTACTTC.

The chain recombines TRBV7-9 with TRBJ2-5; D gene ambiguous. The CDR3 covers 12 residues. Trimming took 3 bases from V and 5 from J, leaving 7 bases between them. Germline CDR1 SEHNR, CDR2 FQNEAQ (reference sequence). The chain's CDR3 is CASSLSWETQYF. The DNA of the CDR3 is TGTGCCAGCAGCTTGAGTTGGGAGACCCAGTACTTC. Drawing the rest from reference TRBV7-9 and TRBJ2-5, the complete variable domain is DTGVSQNPRHKITKRGQNVTFRCDPISEHNRLYWYRQTLGQGPEFLTYFQNEAQLEKSRLLSDRFSAERPKGSFSTLEIQRTEQGDSAMYLCASSLSWETQYFGPGTRLLVL.

The CDR3: CASTRGTGVSGNQPQHF. As DNA, the CDR3 is TGTGCCAGCACCAGGGGAACGGGAGTGTCCGGCAATCAGCCCCAGCATTTT. The rearrangement links TRBV12-3 or TRBV12-4 to TRBJ1-5; a possible D gene is TRBD1 (6 bases). Trimming cost V 7 bases and J 2 bases, with 21 bases left between them. The CDR3 covers 17 residues.

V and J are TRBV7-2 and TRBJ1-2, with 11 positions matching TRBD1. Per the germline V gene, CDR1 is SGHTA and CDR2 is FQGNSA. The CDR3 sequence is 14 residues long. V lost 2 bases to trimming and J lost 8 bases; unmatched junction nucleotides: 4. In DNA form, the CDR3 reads TGTGCCAGCAGCTTAAGGGGACAGGGGGGAGGCTACACCTTC. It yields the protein CASSLRGQGGGYTF. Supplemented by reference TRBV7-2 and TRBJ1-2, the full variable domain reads GAGVSQSPSNKVTEKGKDVELRCDPISGHTALYWYRQSLGQGLEFLIYFQGNSAPDKSGLPSDRFSAERTGGSVSTLTIQRTQQEDSAVYLCASSLRGQGGGYTFGSGTRLTVV.

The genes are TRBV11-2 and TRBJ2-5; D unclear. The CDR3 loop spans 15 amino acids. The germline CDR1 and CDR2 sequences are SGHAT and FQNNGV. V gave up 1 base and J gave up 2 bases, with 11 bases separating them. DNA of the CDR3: TGTGCCAGCAGCTTAGGCCTAACCACTCAAGAGACCCAGTACTTC. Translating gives CASSLGLTTQETQYF.

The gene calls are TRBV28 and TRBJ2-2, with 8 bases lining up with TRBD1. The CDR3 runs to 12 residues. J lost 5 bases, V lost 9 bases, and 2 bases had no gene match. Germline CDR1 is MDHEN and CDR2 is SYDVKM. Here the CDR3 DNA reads TGTGCCAGTCAGGGGGCGACCGGGGAGCTGTTTTTT. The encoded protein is CASQGATGELFF.

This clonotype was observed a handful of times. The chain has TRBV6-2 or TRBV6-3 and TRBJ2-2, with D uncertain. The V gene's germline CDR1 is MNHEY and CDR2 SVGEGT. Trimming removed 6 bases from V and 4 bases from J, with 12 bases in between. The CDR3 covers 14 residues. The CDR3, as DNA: TGTGCCAGCAGCCCGAGGTGGGGCACCGGGGAGCTGTTTTTT. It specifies CASSPRWGTGELFF.

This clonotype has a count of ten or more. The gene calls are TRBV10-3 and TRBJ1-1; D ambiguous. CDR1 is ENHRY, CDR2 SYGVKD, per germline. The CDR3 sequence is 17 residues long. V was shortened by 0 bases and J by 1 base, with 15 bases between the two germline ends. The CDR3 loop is CAISESGMIGWNTEAFF. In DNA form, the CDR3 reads TGTGCCATCAGTGAGTCCGGGATGATCGGGTGGAACACTGAAGCTTTCTTT.